This T cell receptor (beta chain) was recovered during a study of breast tumors, draining lymph nodes, adjacent tissues. TCRdb called the multiplex PCR reads again in MiXCR, with one record for every CDR3 protein. The table has approximately 90,000 distinct CDR3 sequences, over 25% seen once. V was shortened by 3 bases and J by 4 bases, with 2 bases between the two germline ends. This CDR3 is 11 amino acids long. CDR1 LGHNT and CDR2 FRNRAP come from the germline V gene. The lymph nodes were axillary draining lymph nodes from breast cancer patients. Study-wide results and limits: Tumor repertoires ranked between lymph nodes and nontumor tissue in diversity, with V and J gene preferences. Luminal-like breast cancer showed significantly higher tumor–nontumor repertoire similarity than basal-like. Findings are consistent with lymph node origin and intratumoral expansion of most tumor T cells. Data only fit, rather than demonstrated, lymph node origin of most tumor T cells.

This clonotype was counted ten times or more. The antigen remains undetermined. The sequenced material came from axillary lymph node tissue. The TCR sequence derives from a female donor with breast cancer. Some clones in this sample may be carry-over from other donors' samples. The chain joins TRBV12-5 to TRBJ2-3; D not certain. CDR3 region: CASGFSDTQYF. Here the CDR3 DNA reads TGTGCTAGTGGTTTCTCAGATACGCAGTATTTT. The full variable domain, its missing parts supplied by reference TRBV12-5 and TRBJ2-3, is DARVTQTPRHKVTEMGQEVTMRCQPILGHNTVFWYRQTMMQGLELLAYFRNRAPLDDSGMPKDRFSAEMPDATLATLKIQPSEPRDSAVYFCASGFSDTQYFGPGTRLTVL.